This TCR beta chain was identified during a study of OX40 agonist ivuxolimab in advanced cancers. Looking at the study overall: Patients were treated with intravenous ivuxolimab, dosed at 0.01 to 10 mg/kg and infused every 2 weeks. The group had a mean age of 60 years, ranged from about 20 to 79, and was roughly 80% male.

Assay used: immunoSEQ multiplex PCR; TCRdb lists only in-frame clones, some missing. Among tens of thousands of clones, 80% to 90% were seen once, and the ten largest hold about 4%. Germline values: CDR1 SGHNT, CDR2 YENEEA. Trimming cost V 5 bases and J 6 bases, with 7 bases left between them. This CDR3 contains 12 residues. This TCR derives from an adult with an advanced solid tumor such as melanoma, head and neck, liver or kidney cancer. This specimen was CD4+ or CD8+ T cells sorted from blood, taken in a trial of the OX40 agonist ivuxolimab. V is TRBV11-3 and J is TRBJ1-4, with D uncertain. CDR3 DNA: TGTGCCAGCAGCCTCGGGTATGAAAAACTGTTTTTT. It is translated as CASSLGYEKLFF.